This record covers a single T cell receptor beta chain. This sample is part of a study of blood T cell repertoires in COVID-19. The overall study: From the United States, Italy and Spain came samples of acute and convalescent COVID-19. Sample material is recorded as cDNA or gDNA derived from T cells, B-cell-depleted T cells, or PBMCs.

The junction had 5 bases not matched to a gene; V was cut back by 1 base and J by 3 bases. This CDR3 is built from 16 residues. Germline CDR1 LNHDA, CDR2 SQIVND (reference sequence). Under the authors' procedure: Reference gene primer amplification gave nucleated cell count estimates. TCRdb keeps only in-frame clones here, not all; method: immunoSEQ multiplex PCR. The DNA gave D and trimming, while V, J and clone size come from that table. In the table there are about 92,000 clones, less than 85% of which are singletons. Sequencing used peripheral blood. The origin of this receptor is a man over 45 who had recovered from COVID-19. The chain couples TRBV19 to TRBJ2-4; 8 bases are shared with TRBD2. CDR3: CASSIAGGPVKNIQYF. In DNA form, the CDR3 reads TGTGCCAGTAGTATAGCGGGGGGGCCTGTCAAAAACATTCAGTACTTC. The full variable domain, rest sourced from reference TRBV19 and TRBJ2-4, is DGGITQSPKYLFRKEGQNVTLSCEQNLNHDAMYWYRQDPGQGLRLIYYSQIVNDFQKGDIAEGYSVSREKKESFPLTVTSAQKNPTAFYLCASSIAGGPVKNIQYFGAGTRLSVL.